What follows are 28 T cell receptor beta chains derived from one specimen sequenced in a study of T cells in Graves' hyperthyroidism and ophthalmopathy. There were TCR beta CDR3 regions amplified from RNA transcripts. The HTBI primer set served for first-round RT-PCR of the TCR CDR3. TCRdb reanalysed the multiplex PCR reads using MiXCR and keeps one entry per CDR3 protein. The repertoire holds about 620,000 distinct CDR3 sequences, with about 16% as singletons. The sequenced material came from blood. Source of these receptors: a woman in her 30s with Graves' hyperthyroidism.

This clonotype came up many times. The chain is built from TRBV5-1 and TRBJ2-7; D is unclear. CDR3 length: 12 amino acids. Germline assignment: CDR1 SGHRS and CDR2 YFSETQ. V lost 1 base, J lost 5 bases, and 7 bases lay in between. The CDR3 loop is CASSLRANEQYF. DNA of the CDR3: TGCGCCAGCAGCTTGCGAGCGAACGAGCAGTACTTC.

This clonotype occurred once. A much larger clone is a single base away; this may be a read error. This sequence joins TRBV6-2 or TRBV6-3 and TRBJ2-1, with 7 bases that match TRBD2. The germline gives CDR1 MNHEY, CDR2 SVGEGT. This CDR3 has 14 amino acids. CDR3 sequence: CASRSSGERNERFF. The CDR3 DNA sequence: TGTGCCAGCAGATCTAGCGGAGAACGCAATGAGCGGTTCTTC.

This clonotype was seen repeatedly, ten times or more. The rearrangement uses TRBV11-2 and TRBJ1-4, with D tentatively TRBD1 (6 bases). The CDR3 has 15 residues. Trimming left V 0 bases short and J 8 bases short, with 13 bases between. The germline V gene encodes CDR1 SGHAT and CDR2 FQNNGV. For the CDR3, the DNA is TGTGCCAGCAGCTTAGAGCCAAACAGGGTGGAAAAACTGTTTTTT. Translated: CASSLEPNRVEKLFF.

This clonotype was seen a few times. The V gene is TRBV11-3, the J gene TRBJ2-7, with 7 bases aligning to TRBD2. Germline loops: CDR1 SGHNT, CDR2 YENEEA. The CDR3 runs to 14 residues. After removal of 5 bases from V and 6 bases from J, the junction contained 10 bases not matched to a gene. The CDR3 nucleotides read TGTGCCAGCAGCCCCCGCCCGGGGGGAGGCGAGCAGTACTTC. This encodes CASSPRPGGGEQYF.

This clonotype was detected a few times. The chain recombines TRBV5-1 with TRBJ2-7; 8 bases agree with TRBD2. Trimming removed 0 bases from V and 4 bases from J; junction bases left unmatched: 9. CDR1 and CDR2 (germline): SGHRS, YFSETQ. The CDR3 contains 16 residues. The CDR3 protein is CASSLEPAGALYEQYF. DNA for the CDR3: TGCGCCAGCAGCTTGGAACCAGCGGGAGCTTTGTACGAGCAGTACTTC. Combining the CDR3 with reference TRBV5-1 and TRBJ2-7 gives the whole variable domain KAGVTQTPRYLIKTRGQQVTLSCSPISGHRSVSWYQQTPGQGLQFLFEYFSETQRNKGNFPGRFSGRQFSNSRSEMNVSTLELGDSALYLCASSLEPAGALYEQYFGPGTRLTVT.

This clonotype was detected ten times or more. The V gene is TRBV6-1, the J gene TRBJ2-3; 12 bases fit TRBD1. V gave up 5 bases and J gave up 7 bases; unmatched junction bases: 4. The germline CDR1 and CDR2 sequences are MNHNS and SASEGT. The CDR3 totals 14 residues. CDR3 in DNA: TGTGCCAGCAGTCCGGGACAGGGGGCGAATACGCAGTATTTT. Translation: CASSPGQGANTQYF.

Ten or more counts support this clonotype. The chain uses TRBV5-1 and TRBJ2-1; 10 positions agree with TRBD2. The CDR3 loop spans 14 amino acids. Germline CDR1 is SGHRS and CDR2 is YFSETQ. V lost 5 bases, J lost 8 bases, and 7 bases stayed unmatched. CDR3 nucleotide sequence: TGCGCCAGCAGAAGCCTAGCGGGAGCTGATGAGCAGTTCTTC. The encoded protein is CASRSLAGADEQFF.

V gene TRBV2 combines with J gene TRBJ2-1; 13 positions match TRBD2. Germline CDR1 and CDR2: SNHLY and FYNNEI. V shed 2 bases and J 6 bases; nucleotides not matched to a gene: 4. The CDR3 has 16 residues. The CDR3 is CASSEPGLAGSNEQFF. DNA for the CDR3: TGTGCCAGCAGTGAACCGGGACTAGCGGGAAGCAATGAGCAGTTCTTC.

This clonotype was seen at least ten times. This sequence joins TRBV12-3 or TRBV12-4 and TRBJ2-5; D possibly matches TRBD1 or TRBD2 (5 bases each). Deletions cut 7 bases from V and 3 bases from J, with 18 bases between. The CDR3 is made up of 15 amino acids. CDR3 sequence (DNA): TGTGCCAGCAATAATCCCGGGACCCCCGAAGAGACCCAGTACTTC. Amino acid sequence: CASNNPGTPEETQYF.

This clonotype was seen only a few times. The chain couples TRBV18 to TRBJ1-3; D not certain. V shed 1 base and J shed 0 bases, with 13 bases lying between them. The germline V gene encodes CDR1 KGHSH and CDR2 LQKENI. This CDR3 has 17 residues. DNA of the CDR3: TGTGCCAGCTCACCACTTGATGCGCTAAGCTCTGGAAACACCATATATTTT. Encoded protein: CASSPLDALSSGNTIYF.

The rearrangement joins TRBV11-2 to TRBJ2-3, with 7 bases lining up with TRBD1. The CDR3 is made up of 11 amino acids. The germline V gene encodes CDR1 SGHAT and CDR2 FQNNGV. After removal of 2 bases from V and 10 bases from J, the junction contained 0 bases not matched to a gene. In DNA form, the CDR3 reads TGTGCCAGCAGCTTACAGGGGGCGCAGTATTTT. It is translated as CASSLQGAQYF.

The CDR3 loop is CASSPRGSGPQGDTQYF. The CDR3 nucleotides read TGTGCCAGCTCACCACGCGGGAGCGGTCCCCAGGGTGATACGCAGTATTTT. The rearrangement links TRBV18 to TRBJ2-3; 7 nucleotides agree with TRBD2. There are 17 residues in the CDR3. V dropped 1 base and J dropped 6; count of bases not matched to a gene: 13. Germline assignment: CDR1 KGHSH and CDR2 LQKENI. Full variable domain (outside the CDR3, taken from reference TRBV18 and TRBJ2-3): NAGVMQNPRHLVRRRGQEARLRCSPMKGHSHVYWYRQLPEEGLKFMVYLQKENIIDESGMPKERFSAEFPKEGPSILRIQQVVRGDSAAYFCASSPRGSGPQGDTQYFGPGTRLTVL.

This clonotype was detected many times. The chain recombines TRBV6-1 with TRBJ1-1; 7 nucleotides align to TRBD1. V was clipped by 5 bases and J by 6 bases; unmatched bases: 9. From germline, CDR1 is MNHNS and CDR2 SASEGT. The CDR3 has 14 residues. In nucleotides, the CDR3 is TGTGCCAGCAGTTTCCCGGGACAGACAGCTGAAGCTTTCTTT. Its translation is CASSFPGQTAEAFF.

In this sample, this clonotype turned up a few times. The chain employs TRBV9 and TRBJ2-5, with TRBD2 matching 9 bases. Trimming cost V 4 bases and J 5 bases; bases outside gene matches: 12. Germline V gene lookup returns CDR1 SGDLS and CDR2 YYNGEE. The CDR3 is 16 amino acids. The DNA of the CDR3 is TGTGCCAGCAGCCCCCGAAGGGTAGCGGGAGTTGAGACCCAGTACTTC. Translation gives CASSPRRVAGVETQYF.

There are many counts of this clonotype. CDR3 coding DNA: TGTGCCAGCAGCTTAGGCCTGGGACAGGGAGGGCAAACTTTCTTT. Its translation: CASSLGLGQGGQTFF. The rearrangement uses TRBV13 and TRBJ1-1; 9 bases agree with TRBD1. The CDR3 has 15 amino acids. Germline CDR1 PRHDT, CDR2 FYEKMQ (reference sequence). V lost 0 bases, J lost 12 bases, and 11 bases stayed unmatched.

This clonotype appeared a few times. The chain links TRBV19 to TRBJ2-5; 11 nucleotides line up with TRBD1. Germline CDR1 and CDR2: LNHDA and SQIVND (reference sequence). The junction had 3 bases not matched to a gene; V was cut back by 6 bases and J by 3 bases. The CDR3 loop spans 14 amino acids. The CDR3 region has the DNA TGTGCCAGTAGGAGGGGACAGGGGGAAGAGACCCAGTACTTC. This gives the protein CASRRGQGEETQYF. Using reference TRBV19 and TRBJ2-5 for the parts outside the CDR3, the full variable domain is DGGITQSPKYLFRKEGQNVTLSCEQNLNHDAMYWYRQDPGQGLRLIYYSQIVNDFQKGDIAEGYSVSREKKESFPLTVTSAQKNPTAFYLCASRRGQGEETQYFGPGTRLLVL.

This clonotype appeared a few times. The V and J genes are TRBV6-2 or TRBV6-3 and TRBJ1-2, with D uncertain. CDR1 and CDR2 from the germline V gene are MNHEY and SVGEGT. The CDR3 runs 14 residues. Trimming pared 7 bases from V and 6 bases from J, leaving 18 bases between. In nucleotides, the CDR3 is TGTGCCAGCACCCTCCCCAACGTGGGCGATGGCTACACCTTC. It yields the protein CASTLPNVGDGYTF.

The sample holds a few counts of this clonotype. The V gene is TRBV5-6, the J gene TRBJ1-2; perhaps TRBD1 as D (5 bases). The CDR3 is 15 residues long. The ends were cut back, 0 bases at V and 8 bases at J, with 17 bases in the middle. The germline CDR1 and CDR2 sequences are SGHDT and YYEEEE. This chain's CDR3 is CASSLVGGGRGGYTF. The CDR3 DNA reads TGTGCCAGCAGCTTGGTTGGGGGAGGGCGCGGAGGCTACACCTTC. The whole variable domain, remainder taken from reference TRBV5-6 and TRBJ1-2, is DAGVTQSPTHLIKTRGQQVTLRCSPKSGHDTVSWYQQALGQGPQFIFQYYEEEERQRGNFPDRFSGHQFPNYSSELNVNALLLGDSALYLCASSLVGGGRGGYTFGSGTRLTVV.

This clonotype has only a few counts. Relative to the germline gene, one junction end is altered; a read error may explain this. The chain couples TRBV30 to TRBJ1-3, with D uncertain. CDR1 is GTSNPN and CDR2 is SVGIG in the germline V gene (reference sequence). This CDR3 is 13 amino acids long. The CDR3, as DNA: TGTGCCTGGAGTCAGTACTCTGGAGACACCATATATTTT. Encoded protein: CAWSQYSGDTIYF.

This clonotype turned up a few times. This chain uses TRBV27 with TRBJ1-6, with D maybe TRBD1 (5 bases). V lost 5 bases, J lost 6 bases, and 20 bases lay in between. From germline, CDR1 is MNHEY and CDR2 SMNVEV (reference sequence). The CDR3 contains 17 residues. The CDR3 DNA reads TGTGCCAGCAGTCCGAGCAGGGTATCCGTTCGTAATTCACCCCTCCACTTT. It translates to CASSPSRVSVRNSPLHF.

This chain uses TRBV14 with TRBJ1-6; no clear D. CDR1 is SGHDN and CDR2 is FVKESK in the germline V gene. V was shortened by 4 bases and J by 6 bases, with 13 bases between the two germline ends. The CDR3 covers 15 residues. CDR3 DNA sequence: TGTGCCAGCAGCCGCCCGGGGAGAGTTAATTCACCCCTCCACTTT. Its translation: CASSRPGRVNSPLHF.

The J gene is TRBJ1-6, the V gene TRBV28; D is ambiguous. Germline V gene lookup returns CDR1 MDHEN and CDR2 SYDVKM. Trimming left V 2 bases short and J 5 bases short, with 13 bases between. The CDR3 is 16 residues long. CDR3 loop: CASSLQGILDNSPLHF. Here the CDR3 DNA reads TGTGCCAGCAGTTTACAAGGGATCCTGGATAATTCACCCCTCCACTTT.

At least ten counts were recorded for this clonotype. The genes are TRBV20-1 and TRBJ1-5; 8 bases agree with TRBD1. CDR1 and CDR2 from the germline V gene are DFQATT and SNEGSKA (reference sequence). J gave up 4 bases and V 3 bases, and 8 bases lay outside the gene matches. There are 15 residues in the CDR3. CDR3 amino acids: CSASTGQGANQPQHF. The CDR3 nucleotides are TGCAGTGCTAGTACTGGGCAGGGGGCGAATCAGCCCCAGCATTTT.

This clonotype was picked up a small number of times. The CDR3 DNA reads as TGTGCCAGCAGGGAAGTGGACGGGCCCCAGCATTTT. Translated: CASREVDGPQHF. This rearrangement joins TRBV7-9 to TRBJ1-5; D gene unclear. V was cut by 6 bases and J by 9 bases, with 12 bases left in between. Germline CDR1 SEHNR, CDR2 FQNEAQ (reference sequence). The CDR3 consists of 12 residues.

The table lists this clonotype with a few counts. The chain recombines TRBV6-2 or TRBV6-3 with TRBJ2-5; tentative D call: TRBD2 (5 bases). Germline-derived CDR1 and CDR2 are MNHEY and SVGEGT. Trimming pared 6 bases from V and 0 bases from J, leaving 8 bases between. This CDR3 has 13 amino acids. CDR3: CASRRDHQETQYF. In DNA form, the CDR3 reads TGTGCCAGCAGGAGGGATCACCAAGAGACCCAGTACTTC.

This clonotype was seen ten or more times. V gene TRBV20-1 combines with J gene TRBJ2-7; 13 nucleotides line up with TRBD2. The CDR3 runs 15 residues. CDR1 and CDR2 from the germline V gene are DFQATT and SNEGSKA (reference sequence). V dropped 0 bases and J dropped 6; count of bases not matched to a gene: 5. The CDR3 nucleotides are TGCAGTGCTAGAGACACTAGCGGGAGGGCCGGCGAGCAGTACTTC. Residues: CSARDTSGRAGEQYF.

Concerning this clonotype itself: A clone one base away is much larger, so this may be a read error. The chain has TRBV13 and TRBJ2-3, with TRBD2 identical over 9 bases. J was trimmed by 3 bases and V by 1 base; bases with no gene match: 11. The CDR3 covers 18 residues. Germline-derived CDR1 and CDR2 are PRHDT and FYEKMQ (reference sequence). The CDR3 is CASSLDLTSGSPTDTQYF. The CDR3 DNA is TGTGCCAGCAGCTTAGATCTGACTAGCGGAAGCCCAACAGATACGCAGTATTTT.

The CDR3 DNA is TGTGCCAGCAGCTTGCCAGGGAACCAAGAGACCCAGTACTTC. This translates into CASSLPGNQETQYF. J is TRBJ2-5 and V is TRBV5-8; TRBD1 is a possible D gene (5 bases). V was clipped by 1 base and J by 0 bases, with 7 bases between them. This CDR3 is built from 14 residues. From germline, CDR1 is SGHTS and CDR2 YDEGEE.